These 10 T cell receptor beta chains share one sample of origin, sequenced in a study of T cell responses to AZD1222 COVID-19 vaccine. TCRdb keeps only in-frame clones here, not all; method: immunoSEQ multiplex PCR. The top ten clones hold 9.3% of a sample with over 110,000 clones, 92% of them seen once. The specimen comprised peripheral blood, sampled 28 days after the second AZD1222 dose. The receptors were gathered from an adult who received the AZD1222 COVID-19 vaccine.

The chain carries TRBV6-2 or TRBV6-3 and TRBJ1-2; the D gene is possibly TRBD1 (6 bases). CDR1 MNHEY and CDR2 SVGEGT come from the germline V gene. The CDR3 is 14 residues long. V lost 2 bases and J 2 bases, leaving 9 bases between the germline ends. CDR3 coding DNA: TGTGCCAGCAGTTACGGAGGACAGAACTATGGCTACACCTTC. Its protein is CASSYGGQNYGYTF.

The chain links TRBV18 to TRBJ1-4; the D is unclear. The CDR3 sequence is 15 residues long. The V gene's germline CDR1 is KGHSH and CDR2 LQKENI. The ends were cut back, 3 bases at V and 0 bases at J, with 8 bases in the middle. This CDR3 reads CASSPTRATNEKLFF. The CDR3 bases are TGTGCCAGCTCACCTACACGGGCAACTAATGAAAAACTGTTTTTT.

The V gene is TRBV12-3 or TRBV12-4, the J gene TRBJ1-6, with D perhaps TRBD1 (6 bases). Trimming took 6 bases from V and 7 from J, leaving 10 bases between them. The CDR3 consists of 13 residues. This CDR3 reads CASRGAGNSPLHF. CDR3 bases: TGTGCCAGCAGGGGGGCAGGGAATTCACCCCTCCACTTT.

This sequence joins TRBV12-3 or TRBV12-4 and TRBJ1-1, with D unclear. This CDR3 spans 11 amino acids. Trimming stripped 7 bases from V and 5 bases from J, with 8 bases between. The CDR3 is CASISGTEAFF. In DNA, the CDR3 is TGTGCCAGCATCTCTGGGACTGAAGCTTTCTTT.

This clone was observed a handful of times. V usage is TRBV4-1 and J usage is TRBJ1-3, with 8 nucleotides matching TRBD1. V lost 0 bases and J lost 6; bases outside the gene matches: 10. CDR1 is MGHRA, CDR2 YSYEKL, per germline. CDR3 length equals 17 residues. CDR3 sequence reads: CASSQEPDVTGANTIYF. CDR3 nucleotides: TGCGCCAGCAGCCAAGAACCTGACGTGACAGGGGCAAACACCATATATTTT.

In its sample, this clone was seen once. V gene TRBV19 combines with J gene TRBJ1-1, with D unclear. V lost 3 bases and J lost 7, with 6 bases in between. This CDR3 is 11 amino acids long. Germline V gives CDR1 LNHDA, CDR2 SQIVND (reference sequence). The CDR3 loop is CASSMGIEAFF. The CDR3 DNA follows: TGTGCCAGTAGTATGGGGATTGAAGCTTTCTTT.

The CDR3 DNA reads as TGTGCCAGCAGCTTGGGTCAGGGGGCAGATACGCAGTATTTT. This codes for CASSLGQGADTQYF. The chain links TRBV7-9 to TRBJ2-3, with 7 bases fitting TRBD1. V dropped 3 bases and J dropped 4; count of bases not matched to a gene: 4. CDR1 and CDR2 from the germline V gene are SEHNR and FQNEAQ (reference sequence). This CDR3 spans 14 amino acids. Complete variable domain (other parts from reference TRBV7-9 and TRBJ2-3): DTGVSQNPRHKITKRGQNVTFRCDPISEHNRLYWYRQTLGQGPEFLTYFQNEAQLEKSRLLSDRFSAERPKGSFSTLEIQRTEQGDSAMYLCASSLGQGADTQYFGPGTRLTVL.

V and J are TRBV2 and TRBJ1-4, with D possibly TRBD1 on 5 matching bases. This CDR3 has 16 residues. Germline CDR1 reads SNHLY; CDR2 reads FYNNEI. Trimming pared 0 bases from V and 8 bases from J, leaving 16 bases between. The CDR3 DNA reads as TGTGCCAGCAGTGAAGCGCTGCAGGGATTATGGGAAAAACTGTTTTTT. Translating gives CASSEALQGLWEKLFF. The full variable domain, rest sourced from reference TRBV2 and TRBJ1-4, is EPEVTQTPSHQVTQMGQEVILRCVPISNHLYFYWYRQILGQKVEFLVSFYNNEISEKSEIFDDQFSVERPDGSNFTLKIRSTKLEDSAMYFCASSEALQGLWEKLFFGSGTQLSVL.

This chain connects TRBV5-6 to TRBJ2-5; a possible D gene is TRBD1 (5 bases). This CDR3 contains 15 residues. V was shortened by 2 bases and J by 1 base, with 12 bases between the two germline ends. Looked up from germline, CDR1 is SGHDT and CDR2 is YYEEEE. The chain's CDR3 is CASSLVGVGQETQYF. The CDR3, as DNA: TGTGCCAGCAGCTTAGTAGGGGTGGGCCAAGAGACCCAGTACTTC.

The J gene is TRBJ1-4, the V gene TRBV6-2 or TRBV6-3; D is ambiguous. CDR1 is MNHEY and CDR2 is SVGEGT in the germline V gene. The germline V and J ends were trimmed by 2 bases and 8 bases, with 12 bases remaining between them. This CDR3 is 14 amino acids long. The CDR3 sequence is CASSYQAASEKLFF. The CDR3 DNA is TGTGCCAGCAGTTACCAAGCCGCATCAGAAAAACTGTTTTTT.